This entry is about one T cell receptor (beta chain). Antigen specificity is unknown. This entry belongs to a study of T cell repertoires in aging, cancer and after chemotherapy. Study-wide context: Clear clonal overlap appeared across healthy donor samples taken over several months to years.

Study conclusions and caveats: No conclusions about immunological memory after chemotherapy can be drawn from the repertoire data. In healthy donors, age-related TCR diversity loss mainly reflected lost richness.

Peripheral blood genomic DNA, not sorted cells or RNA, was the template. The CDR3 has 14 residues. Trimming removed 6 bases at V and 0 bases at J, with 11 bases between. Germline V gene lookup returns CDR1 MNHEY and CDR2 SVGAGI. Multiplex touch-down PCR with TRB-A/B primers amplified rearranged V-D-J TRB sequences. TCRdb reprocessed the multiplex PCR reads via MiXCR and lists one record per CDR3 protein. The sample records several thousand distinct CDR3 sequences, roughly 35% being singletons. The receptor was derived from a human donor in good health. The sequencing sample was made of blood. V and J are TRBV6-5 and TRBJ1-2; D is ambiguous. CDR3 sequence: CASSRPGTNYGYTF. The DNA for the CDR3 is TGTGCCAGCAGCAGACCCGGGACTAACTATGGCTACACCTTC.